Detailed here is one T cell receptor beta chain. This sample stems from a study of blood T cell repertoires in COVID-19. Background on the study: Donors in the United States, Italy and Spain gave samples during acute or convalescent COVID-19. T cells, B-cell-depleted T cells, or PBMCs supplied cDNA or gDNA.

The CDR3 loop spans 16 amino acids. The junction had 8 bases not matched to a gene; V was cut back by 1 base and J by 6 bases. CDR1 MGHRA and CDR2 YSYEKL come from the germline V gene. Authors' data handling: Estimated nucleated cell counts came from reference gene primer amplification. Sequencing used immunoSEQ multiplex PCR; TCRdb keeps in-frame clones, though not all of them. V and J calls and clone size are copied from that table; D and trimming were computed from the DNA. The data contain more than 90,000 clones, about 80% of them singletons. The specimen was peripheral blood. The clonotype comes from a man between 60 and 75 years old with acute or convalescent COVID-19. J is TRBJ2-2 and V is TRBV4-1; 7 positions agree with TRBD2. CDR3 residues: CASSQGGGANAGELFF. In DNA form, the CDR3 reads TGCGCCAGCAGCCAAGGGGGAGGGGCAAACGCCGGGGAGCTGTTTTTT.